This passage covers 14 T cell receptor beta chains from one sample sequenced in a study of T cell repertoires in cytomegalovirus infection. One entry per CDR3 protein, called by TCRdb with MiXCR from the reads. The sample includes a few hundred thousand distinct CDR3 sequences, over 15% of them seen just once. The sequenced sample consisted of CD8+ T cells from PBMCs. Every receptor here comes from a human donor in good health (CMV status not recorded). Some clones in this sample may be carry-over from other donors' samples.

The sample holds a few counts of this clonotype. The CDR3 here is CASIPSQETQYF. The CDR3 DNA follows: TGTGCCAGCATCCCCAGCCAAGAGACCCAGTACTTC. The V call is TRBV2, the J call TRBJ2-5; D not resolved. Germline V gives CDR1 SNHLY, CDR2 FYNNEI. Trimming took off 7 bases at V and 1 base at J, with 7 bases between the two ends. This CDR3 has 12 amino acids.

The genes are TRBV5-1 and TRBJ2-5; 9 bases are a match to TRBD2. Per germline, CDR1 SGHRS and CDR2 YFSETQ. This CDR3 region has 16 residues. Unmatched junction bases numbered 11, after V lost 4 bases and J lost 4 bases. The CDR3 region is CASSMVRGTSLETQYF. CDR3 sequence (DNA): TGCGCCAGCAGCATGGTCCGCGGGACTAGCTTAGAGACCCAGTACTTC.

The V call is TRBV5-4, the J call TRBJ2-1; D ambiguous. Deletions cut 0 bases from V and 6 bases from J, with 7 bases between. Looked up from germline, CDR1 is SGHNT and CDR2 is YYREEE (reference sequence). CDR3 length: 13 amino acids. The CDR3, as DNA: TGTGCCAGCAGCTTGGAGGGTTTCAATGAGCAGTTCTTC. This translates into CASSLEGFNEQFF.

This clonotype was counted a few times. The V and J genes are TRBV20-1 and TRBJ2-7; weak D call: TRBD2 (6 bases). The CDR3 runs 16 residues. Germline V gene data show CDR1 as DFQATT and CDR2 as SNEGSKA (reference sequence). The germline V and J ends were trimmed by 0 bases and 3 bases, with 18 bases remaining between them. The CDR3 loop reads CSARDTAGRRSYEQYF. In nucleotides, the CDR3 is TGCAGTGCTAGAGATACGGCGGGACGGCGAAGCTACGAGCAGTACTTC.

In this sample, this clonotype turned up many times. This chain links TRBV4-1 with TRBJ2-1; perhaps TRBD1 as D (6 bases). V lost 1 base and J 2 bases, leaving 9 bases between the germline ends. The V gene's germline CDR1 is MGHRA and CDR2 YSYEKL. CDR3 length equals 15 residues. The CDR3 sequence: CASSQGEGAYNEQFF. DNA of the CDR3: TGCGCCAGCAGCCAAGGTGAGGGGGCCTACAATGAGCAGTTCTTC.

Only a few counts were recorded for this clonotype. The chain is built from TRBV6-2 or TRBV6-3 and TRBJ2-3, with 12 bases matching TRBD2. The CDR3 length is 17 residues. J lost 4 bases, V lost 6 bases, and 11 bases had no gene match. The germline V gene has CDR1 MNHEY and CDR2 SVGEGT. The CDR3: CASSEPRTSGDPDTQYF. In DNA form, the CDR3 reads TGTGCCAGCAGCGAGCCGCGGACTAGCGGGGACCCAGATACGCAGTATTTT.

This sequence joins TRBV13 and TRBJ2-4, with D perhaps matching TRBD1 (5 bases). The CDR3 is 15 residues long. Germline V gene lookup returns CDR1 PRHDT and CDR2 FYEKMQ (reference sequence). The V gene lost 5 bases and the J gene lost 4 bases, with 15 bases spanning the gap. The CDR3 is CASSPPSQGKNIQYF. The CDR3 nucleotides are TGTGCCAGCAGCCCACCCTCCCAGGGAAAAAACATTCAGTACTTC. The full variable domain, with the rest looked up from reference TRBV13 and TRBJ2-4, is AAGVIQSPRHLIKEKRETATLKCYPIPRHDTVYWYQQGPGQDPQFLISFYEKMQSDKGSIPDRFSAQQFSDYHSELNMSSLELGDSALYFCASSPPSQGKNIQYFGAGTRLSVL.

The chain couples TRBV10-3 to TRBJ2-5, with 11 bases lining up with TRBD1. The CDR3 has 16 amino acids. With V trimmed by 3 bases and J by 1 base, 4 bases remained unmatched. From germline, CDR1 is ENHRY and CDR2 SYGVKD. DNA for the CDR3: TGTGCCATCAGTGAAGGGACAGGGGGACTCCAAGAGACCCAGTACTTC. This translates into CAISEGTGGLQETQYF.

A note on this clonotype: Just one base apart from a much larger clone, this may be a read error. The chain couples TRBV12-3 or TRBV12-4 to TRBJ2-3; the match to TRBD2 covers 8 bases. J lost 6 bases, V lost 7 bases, and 12 bases had no gene match. The CDR3 length is 15 residues. CDR3 sequence (DNA): TGTGCCAGCACTCCCTGGGGACTAGTGCGGGATACGCAGTATTTT. This translates into CASTPWGLVRDTQYF.

This chain links TRBV4-1 with TRBJ1-1, with unresolved D. Per germline, CDR1 MGHRA and CDR2 YSYEKL. There are 16 residues in the CDR3. V was shortened by 0 bases and J by 0 bases, with 11 bases between the two germline ends. DNA of the CDR3: TGCGCCAGCAGCCAAGATTTGGGCAGAGTGAACACTGAAGCTTTCTTT. This codes for CASSQDLGRVNTEAFF.

Many counts were recorded for this clonotype. V is TRBV7-2 and J is TRBJ2-1; 10 bases fit TRBD2. V was pared by 4 bases and J by 4 bases, with 7 bases of the junction left unmatched. Germline V CDR1 and CDR2: SGHTA, FQGNSA. There are 16 residues in the CDR3. The CDR3 DNA reads as TGTGCCAGCAGCTCGATAGCGGGGGGTTCTTACAATGAGCAGTTCTTC. As protein: CASSSIAGGSYNEQFF.

A few counts support this clonotype. The chain carries TRBV15 and TRBJ1-5; D remains ambiguous. The CDR3 consists of 12 residues. The V gene's germline CDR1 is LNHNV and CDR2 YYDKDF (reference sequence). V was shortened by 8 bases and J by 7 bases, with 12 bases between the two germline ends. In DNA, the CDR3 is TGTGCCACCGGAGGCGGGGAACAGCCCCAGCATTTT. It yields the protein CATGGGEQPQHF. The full variable domain, rest sourced from reference TRBV15 and TRBJ1-5, is DAMVIQNPRYQVTQFGKPVTLSCSQTLNHNVMYWYQQKSSQAPKLLFHYYDKDFNNEADTPDNFQSRRPNTSFCFLDIRSPGLGDTAMYLCATGGGEQPQHFGDGTRLSIL.

J is TRBJ2-1 and V is TRBV4-3; D is possibly TRBD2 (5 bases). The CDR3 covers 13 residues. In germline, CDR1 is LGHNA, CDR2 YSLEER. Trimming took 1 base from V and 8 from J, leaving 9 bases between them. In DNA form, the CDR3 reads TGCGCCAGCAGCCAAGCGGGATGGGATGAGCAGTTCTTC. Translating gives CASSQAGWDEQFF.

This clonotype was seen ten or more times. In nucleotides, the CDR3 is TGTGCCAGCAGCTCCAGACTAGCGGGGGACACAGATACGCAGTATTTT. It codes for CASSSRLAGDTDTQYF. This chain connects TRBV7-8 to TRBJ2-3; TRBD2 matches at 12 bases. The length of the CDR3 is 16 residues. From germline, CDR1 is SGHVS and CDR2 FQNEAQ. V shed 4 bases, J shed 2 bases, and the junction held 4 bases outside the gene matches.